What follows are 12 T cell receptor beta chains derived from one specimen sequenced in a study of cytomegalovirus exposure and HLA in healthy donors. Primers included in the PCR were 60 Vbeta and 13 Jbeta primers. This table comes from immunoSEQ multiplex PCR, and its TCRdb copy is limited to in-frame clones, with some not included. The sample includes approximately 180,000 clones, around nine tenths of them seen just once. Sequenced input: PBMCs. All receptors come from a woman aged 18-29 years in good health and CMV-seronegative.

V and J are TRBV11-2 and TRBJ2-2; D is perhaps TRBD2 (5 bases). The CDR3 sequence is 15 residues long. Germline assignment: CDR1 SGHAT and CDR2 FQNNGV. With 2 bases removed from V and 3 bases from J, the gap between germline ends came to 10 bases. CDR3 sequence: CASSLKAGDTGELFF. Here the CDR3 DNA reads TGTGCCAGCAGCTTAAAGGCGGGTGACACCGGGGAGCTGTTTTTT.

This chain joins TRBV9 and TRBJ2-3; the match to TRBD2 covers 7 bases. J lost 6 bases, V lost 4 bases, and 11 bases had no gene match. The CDR3 has 15 residues. Germline values: CDR1 SGDLS, CDR2 YYNGEE. Written as DNA, the CDR3 is TGTGCCAGCAGCCCCGTCGGGGGGAGGGTGGATACGCAGTATTTT. As protein: CASSPVGGRVDTQYF.

The chain uses TRBV19 and TRBJ1-5, with 9 bases identical to TRBD1. CDR1 is LNHDA, CDR2 SQIVND, per germline (reference sequence). The CDR3 contains 15 residues. V trimming: 6 bases; J trimming: 2 bases; junction bases outside the gene matches: 5. The CDR3 reads CASRPRTGGNQPQHF. CDR3 nucleotides: TGTGCCAGTAGGCCTCGGACAGGGGGCAATCAGCCCCAGCATTTT.

Written as DNA, the CDR3 is TGTGCCAGCAAGGAGGGATCAAGCAATCAGCCCCAGCATTTT. Translation gives CASKEGSSNQPQHF. The rearrangement uses TRBV2 and TRBJ1-5; no clear D. There are 14 residues in the CDR3. V gave up 7 bases and J gave up 1 base, with 11 bases separating them. Germline V lookup: CDR1 SNHLY, CDR2 FYNNEI.

The chain couples TRBV30 to TRBJ2-7; 9 bases map to TRBD2. This CDR3 is 14 amino acids long. The germline V gene encodes CDR1 GTSNPN and CDR2 SVGIG (reference sequence). The junction had 5 bases not matched to a gene; V was cut back by 2 bases and J by 3 bases. The CDR3 DNA reads as TGTGCCTGGAGTTTGACTAGCGGATACTACGAGCAGTACTTC. Amino acid sequence: CAWSLTSGYYEQYF.

The rearrangement uses TRBV28 and TRBJ2-3, with TRBD2 matching 10 bases. The V gene's germline CDR1 is MDHEN and CDR2 SYDVKM. The CDR3 length is 14 residues. Trimming took 6 bases from V and 2 from J; bases not matched to a gene: 2. In DNA, the CDR3 is TGTGCCAGCAGGCTAGCGGGGGCCACAGATACGCAGTATTTT. It is translated as CASRLAGATDTQYF.

J is TRBJ2-7 and V is TRBV7-9; D is perhaps TRBD1 (5 bases). V dropped 3 bases and J dropped 3 bases, with 12 bases sitting between them. Germline V lookup: CDR1 SEHNR, CDR2 FQNEAQ (reference sequence). The CDR3 contains 14 residues. The CDR3 is CASSFPLTGYEQYF. Written as DNA, the CDR3 is TGTGCCAGCAGCTTCCCACTCACAGGCTACGAGCAGTACTTC.

The chain uses TRBV5-1 and TRBJ2-7; 7 bases align to TRBD1. With 1 base clipped from V and 2 bases from J, the junction kept 3 bases outside the gene matches. The CDR3 sequence is 14 residues long. Germline CDR1 reads SGHRS; CDR2 reads YFSETQ. The CDR3 coding sequence is TGCGCCAGCAGCTTGACAGGGGTAGCCTACGAGCAGTACTTC. This codes for CASSLTGVAYEQYF.

This clone was detected only once. J is TRBJ2-3 and V is TRBV4-3; 11 bases are shared with TRBD2. Germline V lookup: CDR1 LGHNA, CDR2 YSLEER. The junction had 8 bases not matched to a gene; V was cut back by 0 bases and J by 0 bases. The CDR3 consists of 19 residues. The DNA of the CDR3 is TGCGCCAGCAGCCAAGACCTTACTAGCGGGAGTGCTAGCACAGATACGCAGTATTTT. Protein sequence: CASSQDLTSGSASTDTQYF.

The chain uses TRBV28 and TRBJ2-6, with a tentative D call TRBD2 (5 bases). Germline CDR1 is MDHEN and CDR2 is SYDVKM. The CDR3 has 14 amino acids. V was pared by 8 bases and J by 1 base, with 9 bases between. The CDR3 region is CASREGSGANVLTF. CDR3 in DNA: TGTGCCAGCCGGGAAGGATCTGGGGCCAACGTCCTGACTTTC.

The rearrangement links TRBV5-1 to TRBJ2-1; D is uncertain. Between the trimmed V and J ends, which lost 6 bases and 4 bases, there was a span of 14 bases. This CDR3 contains 14 residues. Germline-derived CDR1 and CDR2 are SGHRS and YFSETQ. The CDR3 coding sequence is TGCGCCAGCACGGCAGATGCTAGTTACAATGAGCAGTTCTTC. It codes for CASTADASYNEQFF.

The chain links TRBV2 to TRBJ2-2; D perhaps matches TRBD1 (5 bases). This CDR3 region has 15 residues. Germline V gene data show CDR1 as SNHLY and CDR2 as FYNNEI. V was shortened by 4 bases and J by 5 bases, with 14 bases between the two germline ends. The CDR3 DNA reads as TGTGCCAGCAGTGCTCTACCCCAGGGAACCGGGGAGCTGTTTTTT. Protein product: CASSALPQGTGELFF.